What follows are 9 T cell receptor beta chains derived from one specimen sequenced in a study of blood T cells in healthy people across ages. A second PCR of roughly 6 to 12 cycles used a sample-barcoded 5' primer and a J-beta primer mix. TCRdb analysed the 5' RACE reads with MiXCR anew, one entry per CDR3 protein. The table has about 650,000 distinct CDR3 sequences, about a third seen once; the top ten hold 15% to 17%. Sample: blood. These receptor sequences come from a woman older than 75 in good health.

This clonotype was recorded at least ten times. In nucleotides, the CDR3 is TGTGCCAGCAGCTTTCTAGCGGCCACCGGGGAGCTGTTTTTT. Its translation: CASSFLAATGELFF. The chain couples TRBV7-2 to TRBJ2-2; TRBD2 aligns across 7 bases. This CDR3 is 14 amino acids long. Germline trimming cut 3 bases from V and 4 bases from J; bases unmatched to any gene: 2. Germline-derived CDR1 and CDR2 are SGHTA and FQGNSA.

This clonotype occurred a few times. The rearrangement joins TRBV12-1 to TRBJ1-1. TRBV12-1 is a pseudogene. The CDR3 contains 16 residues. The CDR3, as DNA: TGTGCCAGCAGCTTTGCGTGGACCTGGAGGGACACTGAAGCTTTCTTT. Translated: CASSFAWTWRDTEAFF.

The V call is TRBV28, the J call TRBJ1-5; the D is unclear. Germline assignment: CDR1 MDHEN and CDR2 SYDVKM. V was shortened by 6 bases and J by 0 bases, with 9 bases between the two germline ends. This CDR3 spans 14 amino acids. CDR3 bases: TGTGCCAGCAGGGTGGAGTATAGCAATCAGCCCCAGCATTTT. Amino acids: CASRVEYSNQPQHF.

In this sample, this clonotype turned up many times. The chain carries TRBV7-6 and TRBJ2-5; either TRBD1 or TRBD2 may supply D (5 bases each). The CDR3 consists of 16 residues. Germline V lookup: CDR1 SGHVS, CDR2 FNYEAQ. V dropped 5 bases and J dropped 1 base, with 17 bases sitting between them. CDR3 bases: TGTGCCAGCAGCACGACCGGGGCCGCGGGCCAAGAGACCCAGTACTTC. It is translated as CASSTTGAAGQETQYF.

This rearrangement joins TRBV5-1 to TRBJ2-7, with 7 bases matching TRBD2. CDR3 length: 16 residues. CDR1 is SGHRS and CDR2 is YFSETQ in the germline V gene. V lost 0 bases to trimming and J lost 2 bases; unmatched junction nucleotides: 8. CDR3 residues: CASSLGSSGETYEQYF. CDR3 DNA: TGCGCCAGCAGCTTGGGGTCTAGCGGAGAAACCTACGAGCAGTACTTC. The full variable domain, rest sourced from reference TRBV5-1 and TRBJ2-7, is KAGVTQTPRYLIKTRGQQVTLSCSPISGHRSVSWYQQTPGQGLQFLFEYFSETQRNKGNFPGRFSGRQFSNSRSEMNVSTLELGDSALYLCASSLGSSGETYEQYFGPGTRLTVT.

This clonotype turned up a few times. This rearrangement joins TRBV30 to TRBJ1-5; unclear D gene. Germline V gene data show CDR1 as GTSNPN and CDR2 as SVGIG (reference sequence). This CDR3 comprises 15 residues. The V end was cut by 1 base, the J end by 0 bases, with 10 bases between. DNA of the CDR3: TGTGCCTGGAGTGATAGGTTGTTTAGCAATCAGCCCCAGCATTTT. Encoded protein: CAWSDRLFSNQPQHF.

The rearrangement joins TRBV5-6 to TRBJ1-5; possibly TRBD1 for D (5 bases). The V end was cut by 4 bases, the J end by 4 bases, with 18 bases between. CDR3 length equals 16 residues. Germline lookup yields CDR1 SGHDT and CDR2 YYEEEE. The CDR3 protein is CASSRDDGAGNQPQHF. The CDR3 DNA reads as TGTGCCAGCAGCCGTGATGATGGGGCGGGGAATCAGCCCCAGCATTTT.

The chain carries TRBV9 and TRBJ2-1, with TRBD2 matching 11 bases. Germline lookup yields CDR1 SGDLS and CDR2 YYNGEE. V lost 3 bases, J lost 6 bases, and 14 bases stayed unmatched. The CDR3 is made up of 18 amino acids. DNA for the CDR3: TGTGCCAGCAGCGCCGGAGGAATTAGCGGGAGGGCCCTCAATGAGCAGTTCTTC. Translation gives CASSAGGISGRALNEQFF.

V gene TRBV30 combines with J gene TRBJ2-2; TRBD2 aligns across 12 bases. The CDR3 sequence is 16 residues long. V lost 3 bases to trimming and J lost 8 bases; unmatched junction nucleotides: 10. The germline V gene has CDR1 GTSNPN and CDR2 SVGIG (reference sequence). The CDR3 protein is CAWSVGTSGPQGELFF. The CDR3 DNA reads TGTGCCTGGAGCGTGGGGACTAGCGGGCCCCAGGGGGAGCTGTTTTTT.